This T cell receptor beta chain stems from a study of blood T cells in healthy people across ages. This CDR3 contains 16 residues. Looked up from germline, CDR1 is DFQATT and CDR2 is SNEGSKA (reference sequence). The second PCR ran roughly 6 to 11 cycles with a sample-barcoded 5' primer and J-beta primers. Each CDR3 protein gets one entry after TCRdb re-called the 5' RACE reads with MiXCR. The sample lists roughly 800,000 distinct CDR3 sequences; roughly 35% were seen once. This chain joins TRBV20-1 and TRBJ1-4; 10 nucleotides align to TRBD1. The receptor comes from a man younger than 35 in good health. The sequenced material came from blood. CDR3 protein: CSATGGILGTNEKLFF. The CDR3 coding sequence is TGCAGCGCGACAGGGGGCATTTTAGGAACTAATGAAAAACTGTTTTTT.